The next 12 T cell receptor beta chains were all read from a single sample in a study of T-cell reconstitution after alpha-beta-depleted transplantation in children. Unique molecular identifiers were built into the TCRbeta library. TCRdb re-derived calls from the PCR reads in MiXCR, one entry per CDR3 protein. This table has about 830,000 distinct CDR3 sequences, about 15% appearing once. Here the sequenced sample was PBMCs, mostly from graft donor cells, taken 360 days after TCRalphabeta/CD19-depleted stem cell transplant. All receptors derive from a male patient younger than 18 who had a stem cell transplant for acute lymphoblastic leukemia, so the T cells may come from the graft donor.

In its sample, this clonotype was seen a few times. The chain has TRBV7-3 and TRBJ2-2; 7 bases line up with TRBD1. V trimming: 5 bases; J trimming: 4 bases; junction bases outside the gene matches: 16. The CDR3 sequence is 18 residues long. CDR1 SGHTA and CDR2 FQGTGA come from the germline V gene. In nucleotides, the CDR3 is TGTGCCAGCAGCCGTACGACAGGGCCCAAACGGGGCACCGGGGAGCTGTTTTTT. Residues: CASSRTTGPKRGTGELFF.

This chain uses TRBV10-1 with TRBJ2-1, with 10 bases aligning to TRBD2. Germline loops: CDR1 WNHNN, CDR2 SYGVQD (reference sequence). V gave up 0 bases and J gave up 4 bases; unmatched junction bases: 3. The CDR3 covers 16 residues. Written as DNA, the CDR3 is TGCGCCAGCAGTGAGTCTAGGACTAGCGGATACAATGAGCAGTTCTTC. It specifies CASSESRTSGYNEQFF.

The chain joins TRBV5-1 to TRBJ2-1, with TRBD2 identical over 14 bases. Unmatched junction bases numbered 18, after V lost 3 bases and J lost 4 bases. The CDR3 sequence is 21 residues long. Germline V CDR1 and CDR2: SGHRS, YFSETQ. The CDR3 here is CASSSAGTSGRGRLGYNEQFF. CDR3 DNA: TGCGCCAGCAGCTCTGCCGGGACTAGCGGGAGAGGCAGACTGGGGTACAATGAGCAGTTCTTC.

The chain is built from TRBV14 and TRBJ2-1; TRBD2 aligns across 8 bases. V shed 3 bases, J shed 9 bases, and the junction held 13 bases outside the gene matches. CDR1 is SGHDN, CDR2 FVKESK, per germline. The CDR3 sequence is 16 residues long. CDR3 protein: CASSHRTRGRLGEQFF. The CDR3 nucleotides are TGTGCCAGCAGCCATCGCACCCGCGGGAGGCTAGGTGAGCAGTTCTTC.

This sequence joins TRBV12-3 or TRBV12-4 and TRBJ2-6; D call uncertain. The CDR3 covers 16 residues. V was trimmed by 1 base and J by 2 bases, leaving 9 bases between them. CDR3 protein: CASSLVGSTGANVLTF. CDR3 nucleotide sequence: TGTGCCAGCAGTTTAGTGGGATCCACTGGGGCCAACGTCCTGACTTTC.

This clonotype was observed a handful of times. The V gene is TRBV6-2 or TRBV6-3, the J gene TRBJ2-7; the match to TRBD2 covers 10 bases. This CDR3 contains 14 residues. The J segment lost 2 bases and the V segment lost 9 bases, leaving 7 bases of the junction unmatched. The V gene's germline CDR1 is MNHEY and CDR2 SVGEGT. CDR3: CASHRSGRAYEQYF. The CDR3 DNA sequence: TGTGCCAGTCATCGGAGCGGGAGGGCCTACGAGCAGTACTTC.

The V and J genes are TRBV2 and TRBJ1-2; no clear D. The CDR3 sequence is 13 residues long. V lost 1 base, J lost 2 bases, and 5 bases lay in between. In germline, CDR1 is SNHLY, CDR2 FYNNEI. CDR3 protein: CASSEVQNYGYTF. The DNA of the CDR3 is TGTGCCAGCAGTGAAGTCCAGAACTATGGCTACACCTTC.

The chain joins TRBV5-6 to TRBJ2-7; tentative D call: TRBD2 (6 bases). CDR3 length: 17 amino acids. Germline V gene sequence: CDR1 SGHDT, CDR2 YYEEEE. Trimming left V 3 bases short and J 0 bases short, with 19 bases between. The CDR3 DNA reads as TGTGCCAGCAGCTCACCTAGCGCCTGGATGAGCTCCTACGAGCAGTACTTC. It encodes CASSSPSAWMSSYEQYF.

This clonotype was observed a few times. This chain uses TRBV27 with TRBJ2-5; 7 bases are a match to TRBD1. This CDR3 is built from 14 residues. The V segment lost 8 bases and the J segment 0 bases; nucleotides outside the gene matches: 6. The germline V gene encodes CDR1 MNHEY and CDR2 SMNVEV (reference sequence). The CDR3 loop reads CASRDRGYQETQYF. The CDR3 DNA follows: TGTGCCAGCCGGGACAGAGGGTACCAAGAGACCCAGTACTTC.

The genes are TRBV2 and TRBJ1-4, with D possibly matching TRBD1 (5 bases). This CDR3 comprises 12 residues. Looked up from germline, CDR1 is SNHLY and CDR2 is FYNNEI. With 8 bases removed from V and 5 bases from J, the gap between germline ends came to 9 bases. The CDR3: CASLGANEKLFF. The CDR3 DNA sequence: TGTGCCAGCTTAGGGGCGAATGAAAAACTGTTTTTT.

This clonotype was seen at least ten times. The V and J genes are TRBV15 and TRBJ2-7; 14 bases map to TRBD2. V lost 1 base, J lost 5 bases, and 4 bases stayed unmatched. This CDR3 region has 16 residues. Germline V CDR1 and CDR2: LNHNV, YYDKDF (reference sequence). CDR3 in DNA: TGTGCCACCAGCAGAGGGGGACTAGCGGGAGACGACGAGCAGTACTTC. It codes for CATSRGGLAGDDEQYF.

In its sample, this clonotype was seen a few times. CDR3 DNA: TGCAGCGTTGGCAGCGAGACCCAGTACTTC. Its translation: CSVGSETQYF. The chain employs TRBV29-1 and TRBJ2-5; D ambiguous. The CDR3 consists of 10 residues. CDR1 is SQVTM and CDR2 is ANQGSEA in the germline V gene. V was pared by 4 bases and J by 5 bases, with 5 bases between.